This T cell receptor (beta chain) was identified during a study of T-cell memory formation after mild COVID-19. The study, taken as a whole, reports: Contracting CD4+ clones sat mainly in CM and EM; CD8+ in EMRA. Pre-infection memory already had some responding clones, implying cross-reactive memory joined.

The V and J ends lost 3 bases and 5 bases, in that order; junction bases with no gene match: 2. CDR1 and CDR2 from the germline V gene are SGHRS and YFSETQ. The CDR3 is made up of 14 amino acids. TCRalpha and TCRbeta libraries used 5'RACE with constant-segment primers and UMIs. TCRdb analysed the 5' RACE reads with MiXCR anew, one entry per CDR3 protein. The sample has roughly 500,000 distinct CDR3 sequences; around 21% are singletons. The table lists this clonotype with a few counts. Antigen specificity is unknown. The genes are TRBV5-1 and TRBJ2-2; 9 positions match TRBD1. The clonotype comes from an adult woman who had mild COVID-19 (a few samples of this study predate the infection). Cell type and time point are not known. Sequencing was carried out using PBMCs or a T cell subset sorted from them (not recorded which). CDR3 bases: TGCGCCAGCAGCTGGACAGGGGAGACCGGGGAGCTGTTTTTT. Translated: CASSWTGETGELFF.